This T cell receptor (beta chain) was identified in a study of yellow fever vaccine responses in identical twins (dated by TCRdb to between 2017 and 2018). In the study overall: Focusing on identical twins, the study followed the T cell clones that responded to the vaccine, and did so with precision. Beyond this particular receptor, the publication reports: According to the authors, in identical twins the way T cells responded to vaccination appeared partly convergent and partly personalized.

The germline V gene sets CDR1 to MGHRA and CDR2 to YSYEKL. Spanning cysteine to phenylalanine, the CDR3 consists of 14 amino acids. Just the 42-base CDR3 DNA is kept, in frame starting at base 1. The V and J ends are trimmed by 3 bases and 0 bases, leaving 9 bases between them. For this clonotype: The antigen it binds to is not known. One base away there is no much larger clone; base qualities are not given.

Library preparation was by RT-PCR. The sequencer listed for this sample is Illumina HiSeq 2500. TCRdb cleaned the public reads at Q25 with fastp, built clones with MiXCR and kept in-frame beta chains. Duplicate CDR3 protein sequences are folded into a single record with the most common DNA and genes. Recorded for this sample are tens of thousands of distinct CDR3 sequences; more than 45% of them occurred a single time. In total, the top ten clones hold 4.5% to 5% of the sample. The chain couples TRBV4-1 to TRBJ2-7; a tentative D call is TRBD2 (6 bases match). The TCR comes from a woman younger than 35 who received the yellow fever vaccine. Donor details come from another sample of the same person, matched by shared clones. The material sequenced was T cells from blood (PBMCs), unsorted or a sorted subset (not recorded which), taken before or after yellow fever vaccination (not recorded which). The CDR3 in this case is CASSQREVSYEQYF. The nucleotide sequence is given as TGCGCCAGCAGCCAGCGGGAAGTCTCCTACGAGCAGTACTTC.